These 2 T cell receptor beta chains were all obtained from the same sample, sequenced in a study of T cells after yellow fever vaccination. TCRdb itself ran the 5' RACE reads through MiXCR, one entry per CDR3 protein. The sample holds hundreds of thousands of distinct CDR3 sequences; around 5.3% are singletons and the top ten take roughly 3.5%. Material: CD4+ T cells sorted from PBMCs, obtained on the day of the yellow fever booster vaccination. Source of these receptors: a man aged 18 to 29 who received the YFV17D yellow fever vaccine.

This clonotype appeared a few times. The chain recombines TRBV7-2 with TRBJ1-1; D call uncertain. Germline CDR1 is SGHTA and CDR2 is FQGNSA. Trimming pared 1 base from V and 4 bases from J, leaving 7 bases between. This CDR3 region has 13 residues. DNA of the CDR3: TGTGCCAGCAGCTTAGACCAGAGCACTGAAGCTTTCTTT. Amino acids: CASSLDQSTEAFF.

This clonotype was seen a few times. This chain connects TRBV19 to TRBJ1-4; D remains ambiguous. The V gene's germline CDR1 is LNHDA and CDR2 SQIVND (reference sequence). Between the trimmed V and J ends, which lost 3 bases and 2 bases, there was a span of 7 bases. The CDR3 length is 14 residues. In DNA, the CDR3 is TGTGCCAGTAGTATGACGGGGACTAATGAAAAACTGTTTTTT. Amino acid sequence: CASSMTGTNEKLFF.